Listed below are T cell receptor beta chains from one sample, sequenced in a study of shared clonotypes between healthy human individuals. Profiled with immunoSEQ multiplex PCR; TCRdb holds only in-frame clones, not every one. This table has about 2.3 million clones, approximately 95% appearing once. Sequencing was carried out using naive CD4+ T cells from PBMCs. Receptor source: a man aged 18 to 30 in good health. Some clones in this sample may be carry-over from other donors' samples. Each CDR3 is given with its conserved first and last residue. Fields, in order: J gene, V gene, clone size, D gene, CDR3 DNA, CDR3 protein. D genes are given only for firm matches. Only part of the rows carry a size: once, few, many, or a class if the clone is expanded.

J: TRBJ2-7; V: TRBV2; size: -; D: TRBD1; DNA: TGTGCCAGCCGAAGGGACAGAGCCTACGAGCAGTACTTC; CDR3: CASRRDRAYEQYF
J: TRBJ2-5; V: TRBV18; size: -; D: -; DNA: TGTGCCAGCTCACGGCAGGGGAAAGGGGAGACCCAGTACTTC; CDR3: CASSRQGKGETQYF
J: TRBJ1-1; V: TRBV2; size: once; D: -; DNA: TGTGCCAGCAGCCCCAACCCGGGGACTGAAGCTTTCTTT; CDR3: CASSPNPGTEAFF
J: TRBJ1-1; V: TRBV6-6; size: -; D: TRBD1; DNA: TGTGCCAGCAGTTACTCGCGACAGGGTAACACTGAAGCTTTCTTT; CDR3: CASSYSRQGNTEAFF
J: TRBJ2-1; V: TRBV6-1; size: -; D: TRBD2; DNA: TGTGCCAGCAGTGGCGGGAGATCGGGCAATGAGCAGTTCTTC; CDR3: CASSGGRSGNEQFF
J: TRBJ2-1; V: TRBV19; size: -; D: TRBD2; DNA: TGTGCCAGTAGTGTGATCCCAGCGGGAGTGGTTGAGCAGTTCTTC; CDR3: CASSVIPAGVVEQFF
J: TRBJ2-7; V: TRBV19; size: -; D: TRBD1; DNA: TGTGCCAGTAGTAGGACAGGAAGCTCCTACGAGCAGTACTTC; CDR3: CASSRTGSSYEQYF
J: TRBJ1-6; V: TRBV5-1; size: -; D: TRBD1; DNA: TGCGCCAGCAGCTCGGGACAGCATAATTCACCCCTCCACTTT; CDR3: CASSSGQHNSPLHF
J: TRBJ2-3; V: TRBV28; size: -; D: -; DNA: TGTGCCAGCAGATCCACTGATAACACAGATACGCAGTATTTT; CDR3: CASRSTDNTDTQYF
J: TRBJ1-4; V: TRBV5-1; size: -; D: -; DNA: TGCGCCAGCAGCTTGGTGACGGCAGCAACTAATGAAAAACTGTTTTTT; CDR3: CASSLVTAATNEKLFF
J: TRBJ1-4; V: TRBV29-1; size: -; D: -; DNA: TGCAGCGTTGTAGGAGTTGCAACTAATGAAAAACTGTTTTTT; CDR3: CSVVGVATNEKLFF
J: TRBJ2-1; V: TRBV14; size: -; D: -; DNA: TGTGCCAGCAGCCCCAGGGGGGTCAGTTCCAATGAGCAGTTCTTC; CDR3: CASSPRGVSSNEQFF
J: TRBJ1-3; V: TRBV18; size: -; D: TRBD1; DNA: TGTGCCAGCTCACCCAATGGACAGGCTCACTCTGGAAACACCATATATTTT; CDR3: CASSPNGQAHSGNTIYF
J: TRBJ1-5; V: TRBV28; size: -; D: -; DNA: TGTGCCAGCAGTTTACCGCGGGAGTATCAGCCCCAGCATTTT; CDR3: CASSLPREYQPQHF
J: TRBJ1-4; V: TRBV4-3; size: -; D: -; DNA: TGCGCCAGCAGCCCGGATCATGCAACTAATGAAAAACTGTTTTTT; CDR3: CASSPDHATNEKLFF
J: TRBJ2-7; V: TRBV2; size: -; D: TRBD2; DNA: TGTGCCAGCAGTGTTGCCCCGACTAGCGGCTCCTACGAGCAGTACTTC; CDR3: CASSVAPTSGSYEQYF
J: TRBJ2-3; V: TRBV5-5; size: -; D: -; DNA: TGTGCCAGCAGCTTGCTTCCCACCCGCACAGATACGCAGTATTTT; CDR3: CASSLLPTRTDTQYF
J: TRBJ2-1; V: TRBV5-5; size: -; D: TRBD1; DNA: TGTGCCAGCAGCCCCCCGGGAGACAGGGGGGAGCAGTTCTTC; CDR3: CASSPPGDRGEQFF
J: TRBJ2-2; V: TRBV28; size: -; D: -; DNA: TGTGCCAGCAGCTCCGGAGGGACCGGGGAGCTGTTTTTT; CDR3: CASSSGGTGELFF
J: TRBJ1-5; V: TRBV9; size: -; D: -; DNA: TGTGCCAGCAGCGTAGGCCCGGAGGTCGGACCCCAGCATTTT; CDR3: CASSVGPEVGPQHF